The 17 T cell receptor beta chains below were found in one sample sequenced in a study of early T cells in non-severe SARS-CoV-2 infection. TCRdb itself ran the 5' RACE reads through MiXCR, one entry per CDR3 protein. The repertoire consists of 80,000 or so distinct CDR3 sequences, with around 10% occurring once and the leading ten covering around 12%. The sample consisted of whole blood, taken at baseline. The source of these receptors is an adult who was a healthcare worker with PCR-confirmed SARS-CoV-2 infection or an uninfected control (not recorded which).

For the CDR3, the DNA is TGTGCCAGCAGCGTAGCTACGGGGACAGGGGGCCCCCTGGGGAGCACCGGGGAGCTGTTTTTT. It translates to CASSVATGTGGPLGSTGELFF. The chain couples TRBV9 to TRBJ2-2, with TRBD1 matching over 12 bases. The trim removed 0 bases at V and 4 bases at J, leaving 16 bases unmatched. The germline V gene encodes CDR1 SGDLS and CDR2 YYNGEE. The CDR3 length is 21 residues.

The gene calls are TRBV5-1 and TRBJ2-4; 10 bases map to TRBD1. The CDR3 totals 16 residues. The germline V gene has CDR1 SGHRS and CDR2 YFSETQ. Trimming removed 4 bases from V and 4 bases from J; junction bases left unmatched: 8. CDR3 in DNA: TGCGCCAGCAGCCCCGGACAGGGGGTCTTGAAAAACATTCAGTACTTC. This gives the protein CASSPGQGVLKNIQYF.

This clonotype was recorded a few times. This chain uses TRBV12-3 or TRBV12-4 with TRBJ2-1, with D perhaps assigned TRBD1 or TRBD2 (5 bases each). The CDR3 runs 15 residues. The V gene lost 5 bases and the J gene lost 1 base, with 12 bases spanning the gap. This CDR3 reads CASSVRDQSYNEQFF. In DNA, the CDR3 is TGTGCCAGCAGTGTCCGGGACCAATCCTACAATGAGCAGTTCTTC.

Concerning this clonotype: The germline gene is not matched at one end of the junction; a read error may be the cause. The V gene is TRBV5-1, the J gene TRBJ1-6, with D unresolved. This CDR3 spans 17 amino acids. Germline CDR1 reads SGHRS; CDR2 reads YFSETQ. The CDR3 is CASRPEWASSYNSPLHF. The CDR3 DNA sequence: TGCGCCAGCAGACCCGAGTGGGCCAGCTCCTATAATTCACCCCTCCATTTT.

This clonotype was counted a few times. V usage is TRBV18 and J usage is TRBJ2-1, with a weak D call TRBD2 (6 bases). Trimming shortened V by 3 bases and J by 4 bases, and 13 bases separated the two germline ends. The CDR3 is 15 amino acids. Germline V gives CDR1 KGHSH, CDR2 LQKENI. The CDR3 loop reads CASSPSGTAYNEQFF. CDR3 DNA: TGTGCCAGCTCACCCTCCGGGACTGCGTACAATGAGCAGTTCTTC. Together with reference TRBV18 and TRBJ2-1, the CDR3 gives the full variable domain: NAGVMQNPRHLVRRRGQEARLRCSPMKGHSHVYWYRQLPEEGLKFMVYLQKENIIDESGMPKERFSAEFPKEGPSILRIQQVVRGDSAAYFCASSPSGTAYNEQFFGPGTRLTVL.

The sample holds a few counts of this clonotype. V is TRBV5-1 and J is TRBJ2-1; D may correspond to TRBD1 or TRBD2 (5 bases each). The CDR3 covers 17 residues. The germline CDR1 and CDR2 sequences are SGHRS and YFSETQ. Trimming pared 4 bases from V and 0 bases from J, leaving 17 bases between. As DNA, the CDR3 is TGCGCCAGCAGCAGAGAGCCGGGACGGAGCTCCTACAATGAGCAGTTCTTC. Translated: CASSREPGRSSYNEQFF.

This clonotype turned up a few times. CDR3 nucleotides: TGTGCCATCAGTGAGTCCTCGATAAACTATGGCTACACCTTC. Translating gives CAISESSINYGYTF. The rearrangement joins TRBV10-3 to TRBJ1-2, with no clear D. The CDR3 contains 14 residues. Per the germline V gene, CDR1 is ENHRY and CDR2 is SYGVKD. Trimming removed 0 bases at V and 2 bases at J, with 7 bases between.

This clonotype has just one count. The J gene is TRBJ1-3, the V gene TRBV10-2; D is possibly TRBD1 (5 bases). The CDR3 consists of 12 residues. Per germline, CDR1 WSHSY and CDR2 SAAADI. V dropped 10 bases and J dropped 12 bases, with 19 bases sitting between them. This CDR3 reads CATIPGTWSIYF. In DNA, the CDR3 is TGCGCCACTATCCCCGGGACCTGGAGCATATATTTT.

This clonotype has a handful of counts. This chain joins TRBV7-3 and TRBJ1-1; D gene ambiguous. Per germline, CDR1 SGHTA and CDR2 FQGTGA. V was clipped by 5 bases and J by 3 bases, with 22 bases between them. The CDR3 consists of 17 residues. The CDR3 DNA follows: TGTGCCAGCAGCCCCTGGGCGCTTCGGGGTGCGGACACTGAAGCTTTCTTT. Amino acids: CASSPWALRGADTEAFF.

There are a few counts of this clonotype. CDR3 nucleotide sequence: TGTGCCAGCAGTTTAACTGACGGTCAGCCCCAGCATTTT. Translating it yields CASSLTDGQPQHF. This chain links TRBV28 with TRBJ1-5; no firm D call. Germline CDR1 is MDHEN and CDR2 is SYDVKM. The V end lost 2 bases, the J end lost 6 bases, and 8 bases lay between the germline ends. The CDR3 covers 13 residues.

This clonotype was detected only a few times. Its ends do not fully match the called genes, so a read error is possible. This sequence joins TRBV28 and TRBJ2-2; 8 nucleotides line up with TRBD2. CDR3 length: 15 residues. Germline assignment: CDR1 MDHEN and CDR2 SYDVKM. CDR3 nucleotide sequence: TGTACCAGCAGTTTAGGACTAGCAGGAACCGGGGAGCTGTTTTTT. This translates into CTSSLGLAGTGELFF.

In its sample, this clonotype was seen many times. This chain links TRBV7-9 with TRBJ1-1; the D is unclear. Germline V gene lookup returns CDR1 SEHNR and CDR2 FQNEAQ (reference sequence). The germline V and J ends were trimmed by 3 bases and 1 base, with 6 bases remaining between them. This CDR3 region has 13 residues. The DNA for the CDR3 is TGTGCCAGCAGCTTCCTCGCGAACACTGAAGCTTTCTTT. It yields the protein CASSFLANTEAFF.

The table lists this clonotype with a few counts. This rearrangement joins TRBV5-1 to TRBJ2-1, with TRBD2 identical over 9 bases. Per germline, CDR1 SGHRS and CDR2 YFSETQ. V shed 4 bases and J 1 base; nucleotides not matched to a gene: 3. CDR3 length equals 15 residues. The CDR3 loop is CASSTSGGSYNEQFF. In DNA form, the CDR3 reads TGCGCCAGCAGCACCAGCGGGGGGTCCTACAATGAGCAGTTCTTC.

This clonotype was recorded a few times. The chain carries TRBV11-1 and TRBJ2-7, with D unclear. Germline CDR1 and CDR2: SGHAT and FQDESV (reference sequence). The CDR3 loop spans 13 amino acids. The V gene lost 6 bases and the J gene lost 3 bases, with 12 bases spanning the gap. The CDR3 DNA reads TGTGCCAGCAGAAAGGACCAAAACTACGAGCAGTACTTC. As protein: CASRKDQNYEQYF.

Only a few counts were recorded for this clonotype. CDR3 DNA: TGTGCCAGCTCACCATCTGAAGCCCTCTACGAGCAGTACTTC. It codes for CASSPSEALYEQYF. This sequence joins TRBV18 and TRBJ2-7; D is unclear. The V and J ends lost 2 bases and 3 bases respectively, with 11 bases between them. The germline gives CDR1 KGHSH, CDR2 LQKENI. The CDR3 has 14 residues.

This clonotype was picked up a small number of times. V is TRBV7-8 and J is TRBJ1-2; D unresolved. Germline loops: CDR1 SGHVS, CDR2 FQNEAQ. V was trimmed by 3 bases and J by 3 bases, leaving 8 bases between them. The CDR3 covers 13 residues. For the CDR3, the DNA is TGTGCCAGCAGCTTTGGGCAGTACTATGGCTACACCTTC. It translates to CASSFGQYYGYTF.

V is TRBV3-1 and J is TRBJ2-7; D not certain. V lost 1 base to trimming and J lost 0 bases, with 10 bases between them. Germline loops: CDR1 LGHDT, CDR2 YNNKEL (reference sequence). The CDR3 covers 15 residues. Here the CDR3 reads CASSQGRLSSYEQYF. CDR3 nucleotide sequence: TGTGCCAGCAGCCAAGGAAGACTCTCCTCCTACGAGCAGTACTTC.